This T cell receptor beta chain was documented in a study of early stage breast cancer tumors. Study-wide context: About 80% of the 16 invasive tumors were ER+, PR+ and HER2-. Study-level points and caveats: Functional markers like CD4, CD8 and FOXP3 were missed in bulk sequencing. Tumors had approximately 2.5-fold higher T cell density and higher clonality than adjacent normal breast tissue.

In the case of this clone: Its antigen remains unidentified.

V lost 1 base and J lost 3, with 13 bases in between. There are 15 residues in the CDR3. The germline gives CDR1 LNHDA, CDR2 SQIVND (reference sequence). Blood replicates held 0.5 ug DNA, tumor or normal breast roughly 1.5 ug, two each. Repertoires were generated with immunoSEQ multiplex PCR, while TCRdb's copy carries only in-frame clones and drops some. The data show tens of thousands of clones, around 70% seen once. The source material was blood. The sequence was obtained from a person aged 55 to 70 with breast cancer. This chain joins TRBV19 and TRBJ2-7; possible D gene TRBD2, 6 bases. The CDR3 sequence: CASSIGAGRYYEQYF. The DNA for the CDR3 is TGTGCCAGTAGTATAGGGGCGGGAAGGTACTACGAGCAGTACTTC.